Sequencing of this TCR beta chain was carried out in a study of blood T cell repertoires in COVID-19. Study background: Acute and convalescent COVID-19 specimens originated in the United States, Italy and Spain. The cDNA or gDNA used as material had been derived from T cells, B-cell-depleted T cells, or PBMCs.

The V gene's germline CDR1 is SGHAT and CDR2 FQNNGV. Unmatched junction bases numbered 4, after V lost 2 bases and J lost 9 bases. The CDR3 spans 14 residues. This clone was seen a handful of times. Original methodology: Nucleated cell number was recorded as an estimate derived from reference gene primer amplification. Data came from immunoSEQ multiplex PCR; TCRdb stores just in-frame clones and leaves some out. That table gives V, J and clone size, and the DNA gave D and trimming. This table has around 200,000 clones, 88% appearing once. The receptor comes from a woman between 25 and 40 years old who had recovered from COVID-19. The specimen was PBMCs or T cells enriched from blood (not recorded which). The chain is built from TRBV11-2 and TRBJ1-6; TRBD1 matches at 7 bases. CDR3 sequence: CASSLSYRGSPLHF. DNA for the CDR3: TGTGCCAGCAGCTTATCTTACAGGGGTTCACCCCTCCACTTT.